This is a list of T cell receptor beta chains from one sample in a study of identical twins. MiXCR, applied by TCRdb to the 5' RACE reads, yields one record per CDR3 protein. The sample yields 600,000 to 700,000 distinct CDR3 sequences, about 20% seen once. These data also formed part of another study, on T cells expressing NK-cell markers.

What was sequenced was PBMCs. The receptor set was obtained from a woman between 18 and 30 years old in good health. CDR3s include the opening cysteine and the closing phenylalanine or tryptophan. A D gene is named only where the DNA matches it firmly. Clone size is given for some rows only: seen once, a few or many times, or a class if the clone is expanded.

>TRBJ2-7|TRBV5-6|-|-
TGTGCCAGCAGCTTGGGGACATTCAAGACCTACGAGCAGTACTTC
CASSLGTFKTYEQYF
>TRBJ2-5|TRBV10-1|-|-
TGCGCCAGCAGTGAGTCTGGCGGCCTGGGTGCAGAGACCCAGTACTTC
CASSESGGLGAETQYF
>TRBJ2-1|TRBV12-3/TRBV12-4|-|TRBD1
TGTGCCAGCCAGGGGGCGAATGAGCAGTTCTTC
CASQGANEQFF
>TRBJ1-3|TRBV12-3/TRBV12-4|few|-
TGTGCCATCAGCGACAGAAATGGAAACACCATATATTTT
CAISDRNGNTIYF
>TRBJ2-3|TRBV23-1|few|-
TGCGCCAGCCCCTCCGACTCAGATACGCAGTATTTT
CASPSDSDTQYF
>TRBJ2-1|TRBV9|-|TRBD1
TGTGCCAGCAGCGTAGAAGGGACAGGGTACAGCGATGAGCAGTTCTTC
CASSVEGTGYSDEQFF
>TRBJ2-5|TRBV14|once|-
TGTGCCAGCAGCCAAGAGTGGCGGTCCCAAGAGACCCAGTACTTC
CASSQEWRSQETQYF
>TRBJ2-7|TRBV15|-|-
TGTGCCACCAGCAGAGGGACCGACAGGAGGGAGGAGTACTTC
CATSRGTDRREEYF
>TRBJ1-4|TRBV7-9|few|TRBD1
TGTGCCAGCAGCTCGACAGGGGCCGATGAAAAACTGTTTTTT
CASSSTGADEKLFF
>TRBJ2-5|TRBV6-5|-|-
TGTGCCAGCAGTTACTCCCAAACCCAGTACTTC
CASSYSQTQYF
>TRBJ2-1|TRBV20-1|few|-
TGCAGTGTTGATGAGCTATCCCGCTCCTACAATGAGCAGTTCTTC
CSVDELSRSYNEQFF
>TRBJ2-1|TRBV10-3|many|TRBD2
TGTGCCATCAGTGACGGGGGGGATGAGCAGTTCTTC
CAISDGGDEQFF
>TRBJ2-1|TRBV5-1|once|TRBD2
TGCGCCAGCAGCGGGGGGTCGTCGGGAGGGGTCAATGAGCAGTTCTTC
CASSGGSSGGVNEQFF
>TRBJ2-2|TRBV2|-|-
TGTGCCACCCAAGGCCAGATCGGGCAGCTGTTTTTT
CATQGQIGQLFF
>TRBJ1-1|TRBV15|-|-
TGTGCCACCAGCGACCGAACAGGGTGGAACACTGAAGCTTTCTTT
CATSDRTGWNTEAFF
>TRBJ2-3|TRBV12-3/TRBV12-4|few|TRBD2
TGTGCCAGCAGTCCCAGGACTAGCGCAAGCACAGATACGCAGTATTTT
CASSPRTSASTDTQYF
>TRBJ2-5|TRBV12-3/TRBV12-4|-|-
TGTGCCAGCAGTACCGGACAAAATCCGGACTTC
CASSTGQNPDF
>TRBJ2-3|TRBV6-5|many|TRBD2
TGTGCCAGCAGTTTCACTAGCGGGTACGGCACAGATACGCAGTATTTT
CASSFTSGYGTDTQYF
>TRBJ2-3|TRBV11-2|few|TRBD2
TGTGCCAGCAGCTTTCTCAGCGGGAGGGCACCAGATACGCAGTATTTT
CASSFLSGRAPDTQYF
>TRBJ2-2|TRBV9|-|TRBD2
TGTGCCAGCAGCGTGAGGGGAAGCGGGAACGGGGAGCTGTTTTTT
CASSVRGSGNGELFF
>TRBJ2-7|TRBV7-2|-|-
TGTGCCAGCAGCTTGCGGCGGGATGGGGAGCAGTACTTC
CASSLRRDGEQYF
>TRBJ2-5|TRBV13|-|-
TGTGCCAGCAGCGCCCGCCCCTGGGAGACCCAGTACTTC
CASSARPWETQYF
>TRBJ2-2|TRBV12-3/TRBV12-4|many|TRBD2
TGTGCCAGCAGTCCGCCTAGCGGGGAGAACACCGGGGAGCTGTTTTTT
CASSPPSGENTGELFF
>TRBJ2-1|TRBV18|-|-
TGTGCCAGCTCACCATCGGAGACCGACAATGAGCAGTTCTTC
CASSPSETDNEQFF
>TRBJ2-3|TRBV29-1|many|TRBD2
TGCAGCGTACCGGGACTAGGTCTCACAGATACGCAGTATTTT
CSVPGLGLTDTQYF
>TRBJ1-5|TRBV29-1|many|-
TGCAGCGTTGGGCAGGATCGAGGTCAGCCCCAGCATTTT
CSVGQDRGQPQHF
>TRBJ2-2|TRBV4-2|-|TRBD2
TGTGCCAGCAGCCAAGAAAGCGGGGGGGCCGCCGGGGAGCTGTTTTTT
CASSQESGGAAGELFF
>TRBJ2-2|TRBV20-1|few|-
TGCAGTGCTAGCGGGAGTTACACCGGGGAGCTGTTTTTT
CSASGSYTGELFF
>TRBJ2-7|TRBV20-1|-|TRBD2
TGCAGTGGCCAGCGGGGGTCCTCCTACGAGCAGTACTTC
CSGQRGSSYEQYF
>TRBJ2-1|TRBV20-1|-|-
TGCAGTGCCCGTGCGGGACTCAACAATGAGCAGTTCTTC
CSARAGLNNEQFF
>TRBJ1-2|TRBV12-3/TRBV12-4|few|-
TGTGCCAGCAGCCGGGGTGGTGGCTCGGGAGGCTACACCTTC
CASSRGGGSGGYTF
>TRBJ2-5|TRBV5-6|few|-
TGTGCCAGCAGCCCTCGGAGGGCCGGGGGACAAGAGACCCAGTACTTC
CASSPRRAGGQETQYF
>TRBJ2-2|TRBV9|-|-
TGTGCCAGCAGCGTAGACGCGGGGGAGCTGTTTTTT
CASSVDAGELFF
>TRBJ2-4|TRBV20-1|-|-
TGCAGTGCTGGGCTAGCGTTGGGCATTCAGTACTTC
CSAGLALGIQYF
>TRBJ2-7|TRBV27|-|-
TGTGCCAGCAGTTTGAGGGAAGACTACGAGCAGTACTTC
CASSLREDYEQYF
>TRBJ2-6|TRBV7-3|few|-
TGTGCCAGCAGGCAAATGACAGTCACTGGGGCCAACGTCCTGACTTTC
CASRQMTVTGANVLTF
>TRBJ2-5|TRBV18|many|-
TGTGCCAGCAGCCCGACAGGCCAAGAGACCCAGTACTTC
CASSPTGQETQYF
>TRBJ2-1|TRBV6-1|many|-
TGTGCCAGCAGGGTTGGTCGAAGCTCCTACAATGAGCAGTTCTTC
CASRVGRSSYNEQFF